The TCR beta chain under discussion was sequenced for a study of post-analysis software for immune sequencing data. Broader study findings: The study found significantly lower normalized Chao1 diversity in multiple sclerosis patients than in controls. About 5 TRBV segments (TRBV5-6, TRBV5-1 and TRBV20-1 among them) occurred more frequently in patients than in controls.

Worth noting for this clonotype: The antigen is not known.

Sequencing libraries made from TCR beta cDNA carried unique molecular identifiers. Each CDR3 protein gets one entry after TCRdb re-called the PCR reads with MiXCR. Altogether approximately 460,000 distinct CDR3 sequences are present, 45% being singletons, with the ten largest covering 12%. The CDR3 extends over 15 amino acids. Germline lookup yields CDR1 SGDLS and CDR2 YYNGEE. V lost 0 bases to trimming and J lost 1 base, with 8 bases between them. The clonotype comes from a girl under 18 with multiple sclerosis. The J gene is TRBJ2-1, the V gene TRBV9; D not resolved. The sample comprised blood. The CDR3 bases are TGTGCCAGCAGCGTAGTGTTGGGATCCTACAATGAGCAGTTCTTC. Translated, it gives CASSVVLGSYNEQFF.